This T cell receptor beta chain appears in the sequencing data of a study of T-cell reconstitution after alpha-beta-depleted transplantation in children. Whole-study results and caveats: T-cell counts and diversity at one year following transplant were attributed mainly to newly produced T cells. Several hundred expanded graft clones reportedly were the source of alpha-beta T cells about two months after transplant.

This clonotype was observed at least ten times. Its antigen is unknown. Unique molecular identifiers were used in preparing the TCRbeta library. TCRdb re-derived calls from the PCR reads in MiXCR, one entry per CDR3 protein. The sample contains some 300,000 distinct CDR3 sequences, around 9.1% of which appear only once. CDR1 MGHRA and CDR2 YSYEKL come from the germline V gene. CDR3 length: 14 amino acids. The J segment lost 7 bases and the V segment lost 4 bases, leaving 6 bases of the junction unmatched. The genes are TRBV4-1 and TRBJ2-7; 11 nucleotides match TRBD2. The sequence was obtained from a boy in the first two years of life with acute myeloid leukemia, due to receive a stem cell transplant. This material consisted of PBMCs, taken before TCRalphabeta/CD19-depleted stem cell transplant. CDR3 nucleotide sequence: TGCGCCAGCAGCCCTTTAGCGGGGGGGCGGGAGCAGTACTTC. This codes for CASSPLAGGREQYF.